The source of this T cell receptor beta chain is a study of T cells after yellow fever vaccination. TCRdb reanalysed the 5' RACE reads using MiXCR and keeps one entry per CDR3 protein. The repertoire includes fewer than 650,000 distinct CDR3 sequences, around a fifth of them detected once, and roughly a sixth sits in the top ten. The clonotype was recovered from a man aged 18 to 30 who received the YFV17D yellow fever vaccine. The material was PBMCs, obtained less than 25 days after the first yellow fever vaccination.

The CDR3 DNA sequence: TGCGCCAGCAGGGACCGTCCCTATAGCTCGGGGGATACGCAGTATTTT. Its translation is CASRDRPYSSGDTQYF. V usage is TRBV5-1 and J usage is TRBJ2-3, with D maybe TRBD2 (5 bases). The CDR3 has 16 amino acids. The V gene's germline CDR1 is SGHRS and CDR2 YFSETQ. The V end was cut by 5 bases, the J end by 6 bases, with 22 bases between.